This TCR beta chain emerged from a study of OX40 agonist ivuxolimab in advanced cancers. Across the whole study: An anti-OX40 (CD134) antibody with agonistic activity, ivuxolimab, was administered to patients.

General study points: Fewer expanded clones were found on average in CD4+ than in CD8+ T cells. Within 6 weeks, CD4+ and CD8+ blood T cells expanded clonally at 0.1 to 3.0 mg/kg.

CDR3 size: 14 residues. Trimming shortened V by 4 bases and J by 8 bases, and 17 bases separated the two germline ends. Germline CDR1 is ENHRY and CDR2 is SYGVKD. Clones were read by immunoSEQ multiplex PCR, and TCRdb kept only the in-frame ones, dropping some. Of more than 50,000 clones in the sample, more than 70% are singletons; the top ten hold 2.6%. About this clone: No antigen is known for it.

The chain has TRBV10-3 and TRBJ1-2, with D perhaps TRBD1 (5 bases). This TCR came from an adult with an advanced solid tumor such as melanoma, head and neck, liver or kidney cancer. Sequencing was performed on CD4+ or CD8+ T cells sorted from blood, taken in a trial of the OX40 agonist ivuxolimab. CDR3 DNA: TGTGCCATCAGTGGAACAGGTCAGGCGTGGGGCTACACCTTC. Its protein product is CAISGTGQAWGYTF.